This T cell receptor (beta chain) was recorded in a study of blood T cells in healthy people across ages (dated by TCRdb to between 2015 and 2017). In terms of the full investigation: In model experiments, template switching captured roughly one uniquely barcoded TCR beta cDNA molecule for every two T cells. The study analyzed two additional independent replicas of 1 million unique cDNA reads from the same blood draw for two donors, one aged 18 to 30 and one aged 80 or older. The donors were divided into four age groups: young (average approximately 16 years), middle-aged (almost 40), aged (under 70) and long-lived (approximately 74). Age-related changes in TCR beta repertoire diversity were measured in the study by deep sequencing normalized with unique cDNA molecular identifiers. The study at large found these results: Because donor CMV infection status was unknown, age-related changes in expanded clonotypes were potentially confounded. The percentage of naive T cells measured by flow cytometry correlated strongly with observed TCR beta diversity. Compared with the aged group, the long-lived group had more naive CD4+ T cells, fewer expanded clones and increased TCR diversity, suggesting age selection. Estimates of total diversity based on one million sequenced T cells were regarded as lower bounds and as underestimates. As age increased, observed TCR beta diversity per million T cells dropped in a roughly linear way, and a significant reduction was already evident by age about 36. Bulk unsorted PBMC profiling prevented conclusive comparison of naive and antigen-experienced compartments.

The approximately 40 donors, aged about 6 to 95 years, were systemically healthy Caucasian individuals from Russia. Each donor gave about 9.7 milliliters of peripheral blood, drawn into EDTA-treated Vacutainer tubes. Ficoll-Paque density-gradient centrifugation was used to isolate PBMCs, with at least 6.5 million per sample. Total RNA, at least 5 micrograms per sample, was extracted from PBMCs with Trizol reagent. The percentages of naive CD45RAhigh/CD27high T cells were determined by flow cytometry on a PBMC aliquot from every donor. Reading the germline V gene gives CDR1 SGHRS and CDR2 YFSETQ. From the cysteine up to the phenylalanine, the CDR3 has a length of 16 residues. This entry keeps only the CDR3 DNA: 48 bases, framed from base 1. Trimming takes 1 base off V and 2 bases off J; junction bases not matched to a gene: 5. The library was prepared using 5' RACE. This sample was sequenced with an Illumina HiSeq 2500. A second PCR of roughly 7 to 11 cycles was performed with a sample-barcoded 5' primer and a J-beta primer mix. A template-switch 5' adaptor carrying 12 random nucleotides introduced a unique molecular identifier onto each TCR beta cDNA molecule. Each sample yielded at least 2.5 million CDR3-containing paired-end reads. The Mint cDNA synthesis kit, primed by a TRBC-specific oligonucleotide, was used to synthesize first-strand cDNA from all RNA. After uracil-DNA glycosylase treatment, a first 18-cycle PCR used universal primers M1SS and BC2_uni_R on all cDNA. In the paper's pipeline: For normalization, 1 million high-quality reads were randomly selected from each sample, with every read carrying a distinct molecular identifier. Instead of being binned into consensus sequences, reads with shared molecular identifiers were discarded. MiTCR, set to a Q25 quality threshold and the strictest error-elimination algorithm, was used for CDR3 identification, clonotype clustering and error correction. Lower-bound total TCR beta diversity was estimated with a nonparametric unseen species model using Euler transformation. In-frame beta chains were kept once TCRdb had trimmed the public reads at Q25 with fastp and called clones with MiXCR. Identical CDR3 protein sequences are pooled into one entry, listed with their most common genes and DNA. These V and J calls rely on TCRdb rather than the paper's analysis. The table for this sample lists 800,000 or so distinct CDR3 sequences; roughly 25% of them were counted only once. The ten largest clones capture 3.7% of the sample.

This clonotype was detected only a few times. Its antigen is not yet known. No base quality values were provided; no much bigger clone lies one nucleotide off. These data were also reused for a study on T cells of mothers and their children. As that second paper reports: Donors were nine systemically healthy Caucasian individuals: three mothers and their six children. cDNA synthesis consumed the entire amount of extracted RNA, loaded at about 1.5 ug RNA in each 15 ul reaction. In the second PCR, the M1S primer added sample barcodes and 2-4 random nucleotides. Over 8 million TCR beta CDR3 reads were obtained for each mother, and 3 million to 3.5 million reads were obtained for each child. Thymic selection shapes the output of TCR recombination in a similar way in related and unrelated pairs, and inherited differences have a minor effect. Normalized repertoire overlap in related mother-child pairs was always slightly higher than in unrelated mother-child pairs, but the difference was never significant. Persistent microchimeric T cell clones were not detected, at a sensitivity of around 100 clones per million clonotypes. The study used deep NGS to compare TCR beta repertoires of mothers and children, seeking features distinguishing related mother-child pairs from unrelated individuals. Mothers averaged approximately 41 +/- 4 years of age and children averaged around 10 +/- 4 years. After adapters were ligated using NEBNext reagents, the libraries underwent 100+100 nt paired-end sequencing on an Illumina HiSeq 2000. To prevent cross-contamination, the mother and child libraries were prepared a month apart and were sequenced in separate runs. For each donor, somewhere between roughly 450,000 and 2,000,000 distinct TCR beta clonotypes were identified. Naive TCR beta clonotypes were estimated from low-frequency clonotypes matched to each donor's FACS-determined naive share, without sorting.

Recombination joined TRBV5-1 with TRBJ2-3, with 9 middle bases fitting TRBD2. This sequence was found in a boy between 10 and 17 years old in good health. Sequencing input: blood. CDR3 sequence: CASSLYSGGLTDTQYF. The nucleotides read TGCGCCAGCAGCTTGTATAGCGGGGGACTCACAGATACGCAGTATTTT.